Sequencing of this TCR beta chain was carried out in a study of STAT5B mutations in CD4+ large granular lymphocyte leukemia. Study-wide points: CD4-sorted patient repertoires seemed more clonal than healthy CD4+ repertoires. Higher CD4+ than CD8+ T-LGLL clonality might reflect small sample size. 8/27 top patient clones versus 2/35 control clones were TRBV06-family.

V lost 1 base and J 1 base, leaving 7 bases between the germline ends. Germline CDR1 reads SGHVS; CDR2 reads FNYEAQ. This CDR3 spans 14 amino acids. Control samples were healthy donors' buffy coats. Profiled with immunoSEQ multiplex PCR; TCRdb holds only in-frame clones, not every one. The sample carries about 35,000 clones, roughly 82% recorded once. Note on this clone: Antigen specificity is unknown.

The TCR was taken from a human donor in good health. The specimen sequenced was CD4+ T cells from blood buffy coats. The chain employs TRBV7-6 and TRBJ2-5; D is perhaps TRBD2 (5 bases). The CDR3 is CASSLGAVQETQYF. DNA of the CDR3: TGTGCCAGCAGCTTAGGAGCGGTCCAAGAGACCCAGTACTTC.